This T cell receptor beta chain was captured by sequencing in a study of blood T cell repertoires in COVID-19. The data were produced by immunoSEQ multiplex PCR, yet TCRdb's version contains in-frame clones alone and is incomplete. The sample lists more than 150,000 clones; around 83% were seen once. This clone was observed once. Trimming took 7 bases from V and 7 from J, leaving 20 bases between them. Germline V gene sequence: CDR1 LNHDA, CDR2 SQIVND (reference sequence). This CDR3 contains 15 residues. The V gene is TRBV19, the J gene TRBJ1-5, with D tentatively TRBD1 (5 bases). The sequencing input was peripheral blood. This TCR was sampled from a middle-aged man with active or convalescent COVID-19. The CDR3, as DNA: TGTGCCAGTACCCGGGGAGGGGATGGCGAGCAGCCCCAGCATTTT. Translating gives CASTRGGDGEQPQHF.